This T cell receptor (beta chain) emerged from a study of blood T cell repertoires in COVID-19. Study-level information: T cells, B-cell-depleted T cells, or PBMCs provided the cDNA or gDNA that served as material.

Per the original methods: Cell counts per sample came from amplifying reference gene primers. Method: immunoSEQ multiplex PCR; TCRdb's copy keeps in-frame clones and lacks some. Clone size and the V and J calls come from that table; the DNA yielded D and trimming. The data contain over 130,000 clones, approximately 84% of them singletons. Participants reported their clinical history, and cohort assignment relied on those reports. The CDR3 totals 14 residues. V dropped 10 bases and J dropped 5; count of bases not matched to a gene: 13. Per germline, CDR1 SNHLY and CDR2 FYNNEI. This chain links TRBV2 with TRBJ2-7, with 8 bases lining up with TRBD2. Sequencing was done on a sample of PBMCs or T cells enriched from blood (not recorded which). The origin of this receptor is a man aged 50-59 years in a cohort exposed to, infected with or recovered from COVID-19 (not recorded which). CDR3 sequence (DNA): TGTGCCACCATTCCAGCGGGAGCAGGCCACGAGCAGTACTTC. Encoded protein: CATIPAGAGHEQYF. The variable domain in full, completed from reference TRBV2 and TRBJ2-7, reads EPEVTQTPSHQVTQMGQEVILRCVPISNHLYFYWYRQILGQKVEFLVSFYNNEISEKSEIFDDQFSVERPDGSNFTLKIRSTKLEDSAMYFCATIPAGAGHEQYFGPGTRLTVT.